The rows below give T cell receptor beta chains drawn from one sample of a study of CD8 T cells in Susac syndrome. TCRdb recomputed calls from the immunoSEQ multiplex PCR reads with MiXCR, one row per CDR3 protein. The table has roughly 150,000 distinct CDR3 sequences, approximately 95% seen once. Sequencing was performed on CD4+ T cells from PBMCs. Receptors originate from a human donor with Susac syndrome. Both conserved end residues are part of each CDR3. A D gene is named only where the DNA matches it firmly. The listing skips clone size in some rows; elsewhere it reads once, few, many or a size class.

D gene	V gene	CDR3 length	J gene	clone size	CDR3 DNA	CDR3 protein
TRBD1	TRBV10-3	16	TRBJ2-7	-	TGTGCCATCAGTGAGTCGTTCGTGACAGGGCTCTACGAGCAGTACTTC	CAISESFVTGLYEQYF
-	TRBV29-1	11	TRBJ1-1	-	TGCAGCGTTGAAGTCGGGACAGAAGCTTTCTTT	CSVEVGTEAFF
-	TRBV9	14	TRBJ2-7	once	TGTGCCAGCAGCGTCACCGGGGGGCGAGACGAGCAGTACTTC	CASSVTGGRDEQYF
-	TRBV20-1	13	TRBJ2-3	-	TGCAGTGCTGGGGGCCCTAGCGCAGATACGCAGTATTTT	CSAGGPSADTQYF
TRBD1	TRBV7-9	15	TRBJ1-1	-	TGTGCCAGCAGCCTCGGACAGGCCGGAACAACTGAAGCTTTCTTT	CASSLGQAGTTEAFF
TRBD1	TRBV29-1	13	TRBJ2-7	-	TGCAGCGCTAGACAGGGAAGCTCCTACGAGCAGTACTTC	CSARQGSSYEQYF
-	TRBV12-3/TRBV12-4	13	TRBJ1-6	once	TGTGCCAGCAGTTTGGGACCCCATTCACCCCTCCACTTT	CASSLGPHSPLHF
-	TRBV6-2/TRBV6-3	12	TRBJ1-1	-	TGTGCCAGCAGCCCCGCAGGGACTGAAGCTTTCTTT	CASSPAGTEAFF
-	TRBV12-3/TRBV12-4	14	TRBJ2-7	-	TGTGCCAGCAGTTTTTATGGCAGGGCTGAAGAGCAGTACTTC	CASSFYGRAEEQYF
TRBD1	TRBV9	14	TRBJ1-1	-	TGTGCCAGCAGCGTAGCAGGACAGGGCACTGAAGCTTTCTTT	CASSVAGQGTEAFF
-	TRBV3-1	15	TRBJ2-7	-	TGTGCCAGCAGCCTGTACCGGGACGGTCGCCGAGGGCAGTACTTC	CASSLYRDGRRGQYF
-	TRBV20-1	12	TRBJ1-5	once	TGCAGTGCTCTACAGGGTACCGTGTCCCAGCATTTT	CSALQGTVSQHF
-	TRBV14	14	TRBJ2-2	-	TGTGCCAGCAGCCAATACGGGGGTACCGGGGAGCTGTTTTTT	CASSQYGGTGELFF
TRBD2	TRBV20-1	15	TRBJ2-5	-	TGCAGTGCTAGAGTCGGGACTAGCGGGGATGAGACCCAGTACTTC	CSARVGTSGDETQYF
-	TRBV9	16	TRBJ2-1	-	TGTGCCAGCAGCGTAGCTTCGGGCCTCTCCTACAATGAGCAGTTCTTC	CASSVASGLSYNEQFF
-	TRBV20-1	14	TRBJ1-2	-	TGCAGTGCCCCAGTGGACTTGGCTAGCTATGGCTACACCTTC	CSAPVDLASYGYTF
TRBD1	TRBV25-1	15	TRBJ2-5	-	TGTGCCAGCAGTTCCCCTAGGGGGCAGGGGGAGACCCAGTACTTC	CASSSPRGQGETQYF
-	TRBV5-1	13	TRBJ2-7	-	TGCGCCAGCAGCTTGGAAGGGATTTCGAGCAAGTACTTC	CASSLEGISSKYF
TRBD1	TRBV20-1	14	TRBJ2-7	-	TGCAGTGCTGCCGCCGGGACAGGGGCCTACGAGCAGTACTTC	CSAAAGTGAYEQYF
-	TRBV29-1	11	TRBJ1-2	-	TGCAGCGTTGGACAGCTCTATGGCTACACCTTC	CSVGQLYGYTF
-	TRBV25-1	13	TRBJ2-1	-	TGTGCCAGCAGTGAAGAGGAGGACAATGAGCAGTTCTTC	CASSEEEDNEQFF
-	TRBV20-1	16	TRBJ2-7	-	TGCAGTGCTAGTCCCGGATGGCAGTACGACTCCTACGAGCAGTACTTC	CSASPGWQYDSYEQYF
TRBD2	TRBV25-1	13	TRBJ2-7	-	TGTGCCAACCTGACTAGCGGCAGGGACGAGCAGTACTTC	CANLTSGRDEQYF
-	TRBV29-1	10	TRBJ1-1	-	TGCAGCGTTGGAGAGGGTGGAGCTTTCTTT	CSVGEGGAFF
-	TRBV15	15	TRBJ1-2	-	TGTGCCACCAGCAGACCGCAGGGAGCTAACTATGGCTACACCTTC	CATSRPQGANYGYTF
-	TRBV5-6	13	TRBJ1-2	-	TGTGCCAGCAGCTTGGGTGCAGCCTATGGCTACACCTTC	CASSLGAAYGYTF
TRBD2	TRBV28	15	TRBJ2-7	-	TGTGCCAGCAGACTGGGTAGCGGGAGCACCTACGAGCAGTACTTC	CASRLGSGSTYEQYF
TRBD1	TRBV6-5	13	TRBJ1-2	-	TGTGCCAGCAGCCACAGGGGAAGCTATGGCTACACCTTC	CASSHRGSYGYTF
-	TRBV4-1	17	TRBJ2-2	-	TGCGCCAGCAGCCAAGCACACGCCAGTTTTTATACCGGGGAGCTGTTTTTT	CASSQAHASFYTGELFF
-	TRBV20-1	10	TRBJ1-2	-	TGCAGTGCTAGAGACGTTGGCTACACCTTC	CSARDVGYTF
-	TRBV15	16	TRBJ2-3	-	TGTGCCACCAGCACCCACAAGACAGGACCCACAGATACGCAGTATTTT	CATSTHKTGPTDTQYF
TRBD2	TRBV29-1	13	TRBJ2-7	-	TGCAGCGCTTCCACTAGCGGGGGCTACGAGCAGTACTTC	CSASTSGGYEQYF
-	TRBV20-1	13	TRBJ1-4	-	TGCAGTGCTAGAGGTCTGCCTACTGAAAAACTGTTTTTT	CSARGLPTEKLFF
TRBD2	TRBV25-1	14	TRBJ2-1	-	TGTGCCAGCAGTAGCGGGGGCCACACGAAGGAGCAGTTCTTC	CASSSGGHTKEQFF
-	TRBV20-1	15	TRBJ1-1	-	TGCAGTGCTAGATCCGGTGCAGGGATGAACACTGAAGCTTTCTTT	CSARSGAGMNTEAFF
TRBD1	TRBV20-1	12	TRBJ2-1	-	TGCAGTGTTTCGACAGGGCGGAATGAGCAGTTCTTC	CSVSTGRNEQFF
-	TRBV28	11	TRBJ2-4	-	TGTGCCAGCAGACTAGGAAACATTCAGTACTTC	CASRLGNIQYF
TRBD1	TRBV12-3/TRBV12-4	16	TRBJ1-2	-	TGTGCCAGCAGTTTTATCCAACGGACAGGGGAGGATGGCTACACCTTC	CASSFIQRTGEDGYTF
-	TRBV5-1	13	TRBJ2-1	once	TGCGCCAGCAGCTTGGTGGTGACTGGGGAGCAGTTCTTC	CASSLVVTGEQFF
-	TRBV27	15	TRBJ2-7	-	TGTGCCAGCAGTAAAGGACAGACTTTCTACGGGGAGCAGTACTTC	CASSKGQTFYGEQYF
TRBD2	TRBV20-1	14	TRBJ2-3	-	TGCAGTGCTACCCGGACTAGCGTTCAAGATACGCAGTATTTT	CSATRTSVQDTQYF
-	TRBV12-3/TRBV12-4	14	TRBJ2-5	-	TGTGCCAGCAGTGTCGGACACGGAGTAGAGACCCAGTACTTC	CASSVGHGVETQYF
TRBD1	TRBV20-1	12	TRBJ2-7	-	TGCAGTGCTAGATGGACAGGGTGGGAGCAGTACTTC	CSARWTGWEQYF
-	TRBV5-4	16	TRBJ2-1	-	TGTGCCAGCAGCTTGGGGGCAGGAAGAAGACACAATGAGCAGTTCTTC	CASSLGAGRRHNEQFF
-	TRBV12-5	13	TRBJ2-1	-	TGTGCTAGTGGTTTGGATACCCGGAGCGAGCAGTTCTTC	CASGLDTRSEQFF
TRBD2	TRBV20-1	15	TRBJ2-3	once	TGCAGTGCTAGCCTTGGACTAGGACTCACAGATACGCAGTATTTT	CSASLGLGLTDTQYF
-	TRBV3-1	12	TRBJ2-1	-	TGTGCCAGCAGCCAAGATAGGCCAGTTCTGTTCTTC	CASSQDRPVLFF
TRBD2	TRBV29-1	13	TRBJ2-7	-	TGCAGCGTTGGAGGTCTAGCGGCCTACGAGCAGTACTTC	CSVGGLAAYEQYF
-	TRBV6-5	15	TRBJ2-3	-	TGTGCCAGCTCCAAGGGGTGGTCTAGCACAGATACGCAGTATTTT	CASSKGWSSTDTQYF
-	TRBV20-1	13	TRBJ2-1	-	TGCAGTGCTAGGGGGGCGGCGAGGGGTGAGCAGTTCTTC	CSARGAARGEQFF
TRBD2	TRBV28	17	TRBJ2-1	-	TGTGCCAGCAGTCCGCTAGCGGGAGGGCCCGCCTACAATGAGCAGTTCTTC	CASSPLAGGPAYNEQFF
-	TRBV12-3/TRBV12-4	16	TRBJ1-2	-	TGTGCCAGCAGTTCCCCCACCTCAGACGGGAACTATGGCTACACCTTC	CASSSPTSDGNYGYTF
TRBD1	TRBV11-2	15	TRBJ2-5	-	TGTGCCAGCAGAAGTCCGGGACAGCGACAAGAGACCCAGTACTTC	CASRSPGQRQETQYF
-	TRBV14	14	TRBJ2-7	-	TGTGCCAGCAGCCCTCTTATCCGGGAAGCCGAGCAGTACTTC	CASSPLIREAEQYF
-	TRBV7-9	15	TRBJ1-5	-	TGTGCCAGCAGCTTAGGGGACTATAGCAATCAGCCCCAGCATTTT	CASSLGDYSNQPQHF
-	TRBV29-1	15	TRBJ2-3	-	TGCAGCGTTGAATTTACCGCGGTTCGCACAGATACGCAGTATTTT	CSVEFTAVRTDTQYF
-	TRBV24-1	13	TRBJ2-5	-	TGTGCCACCAGTGGGGCTAGACTAGAGACCCAGTACTTC	CATSGARLETQYF